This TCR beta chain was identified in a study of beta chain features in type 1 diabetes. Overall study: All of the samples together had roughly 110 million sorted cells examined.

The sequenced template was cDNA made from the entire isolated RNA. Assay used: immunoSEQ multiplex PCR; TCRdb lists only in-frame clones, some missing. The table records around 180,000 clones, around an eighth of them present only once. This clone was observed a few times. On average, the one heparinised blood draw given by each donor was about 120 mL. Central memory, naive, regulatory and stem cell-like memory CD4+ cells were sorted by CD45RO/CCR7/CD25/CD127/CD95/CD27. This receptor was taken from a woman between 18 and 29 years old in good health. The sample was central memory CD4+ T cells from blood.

The CDR3 sequence is CASSVQLYQPQHF. The DNA of the CDR3 is TGTGCCAGCAGTGTACAGCTTTATCAGCCCCAGCATTTT. V and J are TRBV2 and TRBJ1-5, with no clear D. This CDR3 region has 13 residues. The germline CDR1 and CDR2 sequences are SNHLY and FYNNEI. V lost 4 bases to trimming and J lost 5 bases, with 9 bases between them.